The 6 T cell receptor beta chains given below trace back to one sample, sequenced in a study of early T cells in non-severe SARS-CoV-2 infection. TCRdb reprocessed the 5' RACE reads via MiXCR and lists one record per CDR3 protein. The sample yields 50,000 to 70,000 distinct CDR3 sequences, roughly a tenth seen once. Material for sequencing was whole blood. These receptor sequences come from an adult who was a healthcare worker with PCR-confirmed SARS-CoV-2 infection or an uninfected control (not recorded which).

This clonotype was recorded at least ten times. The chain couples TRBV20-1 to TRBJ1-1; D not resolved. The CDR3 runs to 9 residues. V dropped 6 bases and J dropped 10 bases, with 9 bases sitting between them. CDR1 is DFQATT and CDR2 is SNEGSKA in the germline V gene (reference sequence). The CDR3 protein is CSAGSSAFF. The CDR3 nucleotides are TGCAGTGCCGGATCCTCAGCTTTCTTT.

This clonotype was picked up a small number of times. Here the CDR3 reads CSAPDREFYNSPLHF. The CDR3 DNA is TGCAGTGCTCCAGACAGGGAGTTCTATAATTCACCCCTCCACTTT. The chain uses TRBV20-1 and TRBJ1-6; 7 bases line up with TRBD1. Trimming at V came to 5 bases and at J to 3 bases, leaving 7 bases not matched to a gene. Germline V lookup: CDR1 DFQATT, CDR2 SNEGSKA (reference sequence). This CDR3 has 15 residues.

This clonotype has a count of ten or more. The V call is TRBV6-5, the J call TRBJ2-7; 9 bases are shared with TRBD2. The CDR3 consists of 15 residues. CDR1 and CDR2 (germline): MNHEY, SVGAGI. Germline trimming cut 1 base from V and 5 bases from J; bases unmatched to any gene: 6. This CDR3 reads CASSYLAGVSDEQYF. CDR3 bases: TGTGCCAGCAGTTACTTAGCGGGAGTAAGCGACGAGCAGTACTTC.

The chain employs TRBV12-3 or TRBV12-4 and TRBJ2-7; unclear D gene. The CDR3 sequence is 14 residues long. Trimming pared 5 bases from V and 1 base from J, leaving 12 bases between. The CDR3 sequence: CASSINGFSYEQYF. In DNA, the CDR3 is TGTGCCAGCAGTATTAACGGGTTTTCCTACGAGCAGTACTTC.

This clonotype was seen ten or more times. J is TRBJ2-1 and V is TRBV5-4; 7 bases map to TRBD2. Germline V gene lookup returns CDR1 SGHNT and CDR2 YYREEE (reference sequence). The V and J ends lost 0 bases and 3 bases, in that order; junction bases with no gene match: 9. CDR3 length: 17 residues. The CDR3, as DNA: TGTGCCAGCAGCTTGGCCGGAGGAGGCGGGAGCTACAATGAGCAGTTCTTC. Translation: CASSLAGGGGSYNEQFF.

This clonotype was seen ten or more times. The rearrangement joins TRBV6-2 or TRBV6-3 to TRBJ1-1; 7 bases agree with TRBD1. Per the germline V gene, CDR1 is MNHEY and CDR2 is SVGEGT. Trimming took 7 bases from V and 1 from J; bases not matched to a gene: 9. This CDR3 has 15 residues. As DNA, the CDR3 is TGTGCCAGCACCCCCGTCGGGACAGCGAACACTGAAGCTTTCTTT. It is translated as CASTPVGTANTEAFF.